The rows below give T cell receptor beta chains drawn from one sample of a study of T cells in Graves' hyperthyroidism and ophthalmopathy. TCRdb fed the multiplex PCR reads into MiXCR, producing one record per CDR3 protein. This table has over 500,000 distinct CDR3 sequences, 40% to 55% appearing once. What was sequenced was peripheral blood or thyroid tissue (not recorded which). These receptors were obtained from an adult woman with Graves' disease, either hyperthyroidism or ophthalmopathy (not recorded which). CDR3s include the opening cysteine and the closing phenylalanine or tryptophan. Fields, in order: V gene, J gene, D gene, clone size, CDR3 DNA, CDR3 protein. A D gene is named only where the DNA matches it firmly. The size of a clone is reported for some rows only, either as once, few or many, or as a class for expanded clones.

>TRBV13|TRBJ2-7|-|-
TGTGCCAGCAGCTTTTCCACCTTGGACTCCTACGAGCAGTACTTC
CASSFSTLDSYEQYF
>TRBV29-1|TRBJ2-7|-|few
TGCAGCGTTGACGGGGAAAGTTACGAGCAGTACTTC
CSVDGESYEQYF
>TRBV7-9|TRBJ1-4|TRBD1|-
TGTGCCAGCAGCCGAACAGGGGGCGGTGAAAAACTGTTTTTT
CASSRTGGGEKLFF
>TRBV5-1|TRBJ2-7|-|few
TGCGCCAGCAGCGACACTAGAAGCTCCTACGAGCAGTACTTC
CASSDTRSSYEQYF
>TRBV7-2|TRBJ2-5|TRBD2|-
TGTGCCAGCAGCGTAGGGGCTAGCGGAAAAGAGACCCAGTACTTC
CASSVGASGKETQYF
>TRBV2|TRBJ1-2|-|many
TGTGCCAGCAGTCCCGAGCGGGGAGCCTATGGCTACACCTTC
CASSPERGAYGYTF
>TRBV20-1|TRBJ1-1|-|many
TGCAGTACCTTCTTACAGGGCGACGCTTCTGAAGCTTTCTTT
CSTFLQGDASEAFF
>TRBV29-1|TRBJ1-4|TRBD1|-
TGCAGCGTCAGGACAGGGACTTTTGAAAAACTGTTTTTT
CSVRTGTFEKLFF
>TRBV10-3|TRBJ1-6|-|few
TGTGCCAGCAGGAACCCGGGCAGTGGCAATTCACCCCTCCACTTT
CASRNPGSGNSPLHF
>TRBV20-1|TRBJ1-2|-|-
TGCAGTGGGAGGGCGGGGGATTTCTATGGCTACACCTTC
CSGRAGDFYGYTF
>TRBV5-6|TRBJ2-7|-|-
TGTGCCAGCAGCTACGCCCAGGGCCGCGAGCAGTACTTC
CASSYAQGREQYF
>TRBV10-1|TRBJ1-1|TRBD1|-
TGCGCCAGCAGTGCAATCGGGACAGGGGACACTGAAGCTTTCTTT
CASSAIGTGDTEAFF
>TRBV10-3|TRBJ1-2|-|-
TGTGCCATCAGTGAACTGGGTGGCTACACCTTC
CAISELGGYTF
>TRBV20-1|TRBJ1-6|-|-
TGCAGTGCTAGAGAGTTAGGGGGATCCTATAATTCACCCCTCCACTTT
CSARELGGSYNSPLHF
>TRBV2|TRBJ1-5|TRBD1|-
TGTGCCCTAGACAGGGGGAGCAATCAGCCCCAGCATTTT
CALDRGSNQPQHF
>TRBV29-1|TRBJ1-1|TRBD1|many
TGCAGCGTTGAGCAGGGGGAGCGGGCTTTCTTT
CSVEQGERAFF
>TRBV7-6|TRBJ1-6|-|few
TGTGCCAGCAGCTCCGCGGCGCAAAGCTCCTATAATTCACCCCTCCACTTT
CASSSAAQSSYNSPLHF
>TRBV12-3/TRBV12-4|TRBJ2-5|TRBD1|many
TGTGCCAGCAGCCCAGGGACAGACCAGTACTTC
CASSPGTDQYF